This T cell receptor (beta chain) was sequenced for a study of blood T cell repertoires in COVID-19. Study-wide background: PBMCs, B-cell-depleted T cells, or T cells were the source of the cDNA or gDNA that made up the material.

Profiled with immunoSEQ multiplex PCR; TCRdb holds only in-frame clones, not every one. The data show 100,000 to 150,000 clones, 80% to 85% seen once. Material: peripheral blood. The TCR comes from a man aged 55 to 70 with acute or convalescent COVID-19.

Written as DNA, the CDR3 is TGTGCCAGCAGTTTGAGGGGACAGAACACTGAAGCTTTCTTT. It codes for CASSLRGQNTEAFF. The V and J genes are TRBV27 and TRBJ1-1, with D perhaps TRBD1 (6 bases). The CDR3 spans 14 residues. The V gene's germline CDR1 is MNHEY and CDR2 SMNVEV (reference sequence). Trimming removed 3 bases from V and 1 base from J, with 9 bases in between.